The clone carrying this T cell receptor (beta chain) was counted once. Its antigen is still unknown. The PCR employed 60 Vbeta primers together with 13 Jbeta primers. The data were produced by immunoSEQ multiplex PCR, yet TCRdb's version contains in-frame clones alone and is incomplete. The profile covers more than 150,000 clones, with roughly 77% appearing a single time and 2% to 2.5% taken by the ten largest. Germline V lookup: CDR1 MDHEN, CDR2 SYDVKM. The CDR3 contains 15 residues. The trim removed 5 bases at V and 7 bases at J, leaving 9 bases unmatched. The data are from a study of cytomegalovirus exposure and HLA in healthy donors. Study as a whole: There were some 410 genotyped donors. Of these, about 86% fell in the genetic ancestry cluster associated with self-reported Caucasian donors. Study-level results: When analyzed later, a missense DCLRE1C variant was found to be linked to TCR beta V- and J-gene trimming. There were a few CMV-associated chains whose specificity for CMV antigens was confirmed in vitro.

Whereas donors were nominally healthy upon sampling, unrecorded immune exposures were probable. The sample comprised PBMCs. This chain joins TRBV28 and TRBJ1-4, with 8 bases fitting TRBD1. The TCR originated in a woman aged 30 to 39 in good health and CMV-seropositive. CDR3 sequence (DNA): TGTGCCAGCAGTACCTCAGGGGGCGGGAGTGAAAAACTGTTTTTT. This translates into CASSTSGGGSEKLFF.